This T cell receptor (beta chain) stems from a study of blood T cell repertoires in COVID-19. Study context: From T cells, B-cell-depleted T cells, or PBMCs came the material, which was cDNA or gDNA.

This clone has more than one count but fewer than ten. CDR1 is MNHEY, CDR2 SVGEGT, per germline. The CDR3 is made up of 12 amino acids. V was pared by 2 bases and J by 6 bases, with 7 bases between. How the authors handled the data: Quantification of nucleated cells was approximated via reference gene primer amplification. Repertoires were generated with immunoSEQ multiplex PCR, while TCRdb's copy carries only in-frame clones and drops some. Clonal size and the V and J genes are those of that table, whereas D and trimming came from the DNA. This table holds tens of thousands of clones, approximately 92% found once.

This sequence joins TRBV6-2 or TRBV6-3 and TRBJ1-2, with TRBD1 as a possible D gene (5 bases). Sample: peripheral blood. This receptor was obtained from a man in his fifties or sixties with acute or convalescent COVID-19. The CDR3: CASSYQGHGYTF. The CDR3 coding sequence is TGTGCCAGCAGTTACCAGGGCCATGGCTACACCTTC.